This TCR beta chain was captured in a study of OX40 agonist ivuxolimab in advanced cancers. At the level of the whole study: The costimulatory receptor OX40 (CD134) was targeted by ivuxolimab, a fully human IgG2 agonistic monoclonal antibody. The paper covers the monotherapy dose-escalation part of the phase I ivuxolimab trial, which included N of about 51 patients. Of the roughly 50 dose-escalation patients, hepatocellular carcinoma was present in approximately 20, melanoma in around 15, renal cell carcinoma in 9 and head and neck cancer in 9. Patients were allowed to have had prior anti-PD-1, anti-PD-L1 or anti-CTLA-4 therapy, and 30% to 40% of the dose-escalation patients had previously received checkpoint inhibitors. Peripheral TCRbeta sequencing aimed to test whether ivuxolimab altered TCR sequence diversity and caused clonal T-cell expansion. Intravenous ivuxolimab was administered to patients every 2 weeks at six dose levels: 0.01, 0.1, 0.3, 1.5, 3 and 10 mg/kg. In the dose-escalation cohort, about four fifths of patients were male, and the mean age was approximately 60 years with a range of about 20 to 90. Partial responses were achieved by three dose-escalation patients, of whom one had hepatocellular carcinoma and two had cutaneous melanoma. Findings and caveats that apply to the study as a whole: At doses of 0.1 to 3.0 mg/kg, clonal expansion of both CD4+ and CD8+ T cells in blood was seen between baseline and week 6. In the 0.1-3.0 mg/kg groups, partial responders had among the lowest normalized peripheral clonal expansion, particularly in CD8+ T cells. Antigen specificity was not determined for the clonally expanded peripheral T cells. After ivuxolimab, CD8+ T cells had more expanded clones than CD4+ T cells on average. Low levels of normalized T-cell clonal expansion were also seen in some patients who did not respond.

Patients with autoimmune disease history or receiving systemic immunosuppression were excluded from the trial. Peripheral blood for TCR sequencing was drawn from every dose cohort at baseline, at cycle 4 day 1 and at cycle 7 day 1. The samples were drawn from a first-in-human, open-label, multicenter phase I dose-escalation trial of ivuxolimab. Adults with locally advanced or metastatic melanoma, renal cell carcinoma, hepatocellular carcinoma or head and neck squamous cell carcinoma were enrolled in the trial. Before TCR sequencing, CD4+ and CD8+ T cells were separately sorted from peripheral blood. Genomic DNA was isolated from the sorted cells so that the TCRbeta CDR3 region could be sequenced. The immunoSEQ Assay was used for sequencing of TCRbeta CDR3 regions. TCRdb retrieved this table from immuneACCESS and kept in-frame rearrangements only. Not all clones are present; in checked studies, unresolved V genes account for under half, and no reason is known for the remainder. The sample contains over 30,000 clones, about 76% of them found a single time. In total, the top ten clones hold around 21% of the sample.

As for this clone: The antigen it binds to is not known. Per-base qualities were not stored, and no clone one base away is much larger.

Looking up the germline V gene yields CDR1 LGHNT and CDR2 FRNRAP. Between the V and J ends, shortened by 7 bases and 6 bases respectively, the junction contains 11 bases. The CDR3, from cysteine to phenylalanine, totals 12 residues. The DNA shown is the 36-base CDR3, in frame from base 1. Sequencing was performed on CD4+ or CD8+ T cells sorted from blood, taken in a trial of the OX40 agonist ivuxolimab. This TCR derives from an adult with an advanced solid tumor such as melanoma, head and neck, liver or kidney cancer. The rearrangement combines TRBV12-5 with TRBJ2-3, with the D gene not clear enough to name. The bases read TGTGCTAGTGCCTTTAGCAGCGATACGCAGTATTTT. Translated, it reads CASAFSSDTQYF.